The clone carrying this T cell receptor beta chain was observed at least ten times. What it binds is not known. For TCRbeta, the library was prepared with unique molecular identifiers. TCRdb fed the PCR reads into MiXCR, producing one record per CDR3 protein. The sample records more than 40,000 distinct CDR3 sequences, approximately 9.2% being singletons. The sample comes from a study of T-cell reconstitution after alpha-beta-depleted transplantation in children. Findings and caveats of the study: Alpha-beta T cells present about two months after transplant were reported to originate from several hundred expanded graft clones. Diversity of TCRbeta at day 60 was high in some patients, arising from surviving recipient T cells and thymic progenitors. By one year post-transplant, T-cell counts and diversity largely arose from T cells that were newly produced.

The sample consisted of PBMCs, mostly from graft donor cells, taken 60 days after TCRalphabeta/CD19-depleted stem cell transplant. The TCR was taken from a male patient between 2 and 10 years old who had a stem cell transplant for chronic granulomatous disease, so the T cells may come from the graft donor.

The CDR3 nucleotides read TGTGCCAGCAGCCAAGTCCAGGGGGGGGTATACAATGAGCAGTTCTTC. Protein product: CASSQVQGGVYNEQFF. The chain links TRBV3-1 to TRBJ2-1; D is perhaps TRBD1 or TRBD2 (7 bases each). Looked up from germline, CDR1 is LGHDT and CDR2 is YNNKEL (reference sequence). This CDR3 is built from 16 residues. Trimming cost V 1 base and J 4 bases, with 14 bases left between them.